Below, 3 T cell receptor beta chains from the same sample are listed, as sequenced in a study of blood T cells in healthy people across ages. Together with a sample-barcoded 5' primer, a J-beta primer mix was included in a second PCR lasting roughly 6 to 12 cycles. TCRdb re-called the 5' RACE reads with MiXCR, one entry per CDR3 protein. The sample holds hundreds of thousands of distinct CDR3 sequences, about 54% seen once. The sample taken for sequencing was blood. These TCRs come from a man between 60 and 75 years old in good health.

This clonotype was seen a handful of times. J is TRBJ1-1 and V is TRBV29-1; perhaps TRBD1 as D (6 bases). CDR3 length: 14 amino acids. CDR1 and CDR2 from the germline V gene are SQVTM and ANQGSEA. V shed 0 bases and J shed 9 bases, with 17 bases lying between them. The CDR3 DNA follows: TGCAGCGTTGAAGATTCGATAGGGGGAGGGAAAGCTTTCTTT. Its protein product is CSVEDSIGGGKAFF.

The rearrangement joins TRBV6-2 or TRBV6-3 to TRBJ2-1; 8 bases match TRBD1. The J segment lost 8 bases and the V segment lost 6 bases, leaving 9 bases of the junction unmatched. CDR3 size: 14 residues. CDR1 and CDR2 from the germline V gene are MNHEY and SVGEGT. CDR3: CASRGGQGIDEQFF. The CDR3 bases are TGTGCCAGCAGGGGCGGACAGGGCATCGATGAGCAGTTCTTC.

Here the CDR3 DNA reads TGCAGTGCTAGCGGGGGCCTGGGGAATTCACCCCTCCACTTT. Protein: CSASGGLGNSPLHF. The chain has TRBV20-1 and TRBJ1-6, with D maybe TRBD1 (6 bases). The germline V gene has CDR1 DFQATT and CDR2 SNEGSKA (reference sequence). V lost 3 bases and J lost 7, with 13 bases in between. The CDR3 loop spans 14 amino acids.